This T cell receptor (beta chain) is drawn from a study of blood T cell repertoires in COVID-19. For the study at large: The United States, Italy and Spain supplied acute and convalescent COVID-19 samples. T cells, B-cell-depleted T cells, or PBMCs provided the cDNA or gDNA that served as material.

Authors' analysis steps: Researchers report that nucleated cell counts were estimated from reference gene primer amplification. TCRdb's copy holds only in-frame clones and misses some; the assay was immunoSEQ multiplex PCR. D and trimming were read from the DNA, whereas the V and J calls and clone size are those reported in that table. The sample contains about 200,000 clones, over 80% of which appear only once. CDR3 length: 14 residues. V was pared by 6 bases and J by 3 bases, with 5 bases of the junction left unmatched. Germline assignment: CDR1 SGHRS and CDR2 YFSETQ. This clone was recorded a few times.

The sample taken for sequencing was peripheral blood. This sequence joins TRBV5-1 and TRBJ2-7; 11 nucleotides align to TRBD1. The sequence was obtained from a man in his forties with acute or convalescent COVID-19. CDR3 in DNA: TGCGCCAGCACCACCGGGACAGGGGGCTACGAGCAGTACTTC. This translates into CASTTGTGGYEQYF.